The TCR beta chain described here comes from a study of T-cell reconstitution after alpha-beta-depleted transplantation in children. Study results and caveats: Some patients owed their high day-60 TCRbeta diversity to surviving recipient T cells and thymic progenitors. Hyperexpanded clones declined; after one year, newly produced T cells mostly supplied diversity. Expanded graft clones numbering several hundred reportedly gave rise to alpha-beta T cells about two months after transplant.

The germline V gene encodes CDR1 SGDLS and CDR2 YYNGEE. V was trimmed by 4 bases and J by 3 bases, leaving 13 bases between them. The CDR3 runs 14 residues. A word on this clonotype: Its antigen is still unknown.

Unique molecular identifiers featured in how the TCRbeta library was prepared. Each CDR3 protein is one row after TCRdb ran MiXCR on the PCR reads. The sample shows 500,000 to 750,000 distinct CDR3 sequences, over 25% of them seen only once. This sample comprised PBMCs, obtained before TCRalphabeta/CD19-depleted stem cell transplant. This rearrangement joins TRBV9 to TRBJ1-1; D not certain. The TCR comes from a boy younger than two with Wiskott-Aldrich syndrome, due to receive a stem cell transplant. CDR3 coding DNA: TGTGCCAGCAGCTTAAGGGTAAGGGACACTGAAGCTTTCTTT. As protein: CASSLRVRDTEAFF.